Presented here are 14 T cell receptor beta chains from one specimen sequenced in a study of cytomegalovirus exposure and HLA in healthy donors. PCR was performed using 60 Vbeta and 13 Jbeta primers. Assay: immunoSEQ multiplex PCR; the TCRdb copy retains only in-frame clones and omits some. The sample lists about 70,000 clones; over 70% were seen once. Source material: PBMCs. These receptors all stem from a human donor in good health.

The chain uses TRBV2 and TRBJ2-5; 12 bases are shared with TRBD2. Germline-derived CDR1 and CDR2 are SNHLY and FYNNEI. V shed 5 bases, J shed 4 bases, and the junction held 5 bases outside the gene matches. The CDR3 sequence is 15 residues long. CDR3 region: CASSRTSGRPETQYF. CDR3 nucleotide sequence: TGTGCCAGCAGTCGAACTAGCGGGAGGCCAGAGACCCAGTACTTC.

The chain recombines TRBV29-1 with TRBJ2-5; D is perhaps TRBD2 (5 bases). The CDR3 is 12 residues long. Germline CDR1 reads SQVTM; CDR2 reads ANQGSEA. V lost 7 bases and J 2 bases, leaving 11 bases between the germline ends. The CDR3 coding sequence is TGCAGCGCGACGGAGCGGCAAGAGACCCAGTACTTC. It codes for CSATERQETQYF.

The chain uses TRBV30 and TRBJ2-1; 10 bases line up with TRBD2. Trimming took 1 base from V and 7 from J; bases not matched to a gene: 7. Germline CDR1 reads GTSNPN; CDR2 reads SVGIG (reference sequence). This CDR3 spans 15 amino acids. CDR3 in amino acids: CAWSGAGGPQNEQFF. CDR3 sequence (DNA): TGTGCCTGGAGTGGAGCGGGAGGGCCTCAGAATGAGCAGTTCTTC.

This clone was observed once. The chain joins TRBV19 to TRBJ2-5; 8 bases align to TRBD1. Germline V CDR1 and CDR2: LNHDA, SQIVND (reference sequence). Germline trimming cut 1 base from V and 5 bases from J; bases unmatched to any gene: 3. The CDR3 consists of 14 residues. The CDR3 protein is CASSIGQGRETQYF. DNA for the CDR3: TGTGCCAGTAGTATAGGACAGGGGCGGGAGACCCAGTACTTC. The entire variable domain, with the rest obtained from reference TRBV19 and TRBJ2-5, is as follows: DGGITQSPKYLFRKEGQNVTLSCEQNLNHDAMYWYRQDPGQGLRLIYYSQIVNDFQKGDIAEGYSVSREKKESFPLTVTSAQKNPTAFYLCASSIGQGRETQYFGPGTRLLVL.

CDR3 nucleotides: TGCGCCAGCAGCCGAGCTAATGAGCAGTTCTTC. It codes for CASSRANEQFF. This chain connects TRBV5-1 to TRBJ2-1; D is unresolved. V shed 4 bases and J shed 7 bases, with 6 bases lying between them. The CDR3 sequence is 11 residues long. The germline V gene has CDR1 SGHRS and CDR2 YFSETQ.

The chain carries TRBV30 and TRBJ1-5, with D perhaps matching TRBD1 (6 bases). V was shortened by 3 bases and J by 10 bases, with 16 bases between the two germline ends. The CDR3 runs to 13 residues. Per germline, CDR1 GTSNPN and CDR2 SVGIG (reference sequence). In DNA, the CDR3 is TGTGCCTGGAGCCCGACAGGCCGGGATCCCCAGCATTTT. Translated: CAWSPTGRDPQHF.

This chain links TRBV19 with TRBJ1-1; D may be TRBD1 (6 bases). Germline-derived CDR1 and CDR2 are LNHDA and SQIVND (reference sequence). Trimming left V 5 bases short and J 1 base short, with 11 bases between. CDR3 size: 14 residues. The CDR3 DNA is TGTGCCAGTAGTGTGGACAGACAGAACACTGAAGCTTTCTTT. The encoded protein is CASSVDRQNTEAFF.

This clone was found a few times. This chain connects TRBV30 to TRBJ2-5, with 7 bases aligning to TRBD1. The junction had 12 bases not matched to a gene; V was cut back by 3 bases and J by 8 bases. The germline V gene encodes CDR1 GTSNPN and CDR2 SVGIG (reference sequence). The CDR3 covers 14 residues. In nucleotides, the CDR3 is TGTGCCTGGAGGACCTCGGGACAGAGGGGAACCCAGTACTTC. Amino acid sequence: CAWRTSGQRGTQYF.

The chain joins TRBV7-9 to TRBJ2-5; tentative D call: TRBD1 (5 bases). The CDR3 is 15 residues long. Germline-derived CDR1 and CDR2 are SEHNR and FQNEAQ (reference sequence). V lost 5 bases and J lost 2, with 15 bases in between. The CDR3 loop reads CASSPRRTGQETQYF. CDR3 bases: TGTGCCAGCAGCCCACGCCGTACAGGTCAAGAGACCCAGTACTTC.

The CDR3 coding sequence is TGTGCCAGCAGCGTTTTAAGCGGGAGGGTGAACACCGGGGAGCTGTTTTTT. Translated, it gives CASSVLSGRVNTGELFF. The chain joins TRBV9 to TRBJ2-2; TRBD2 agrees at 10 bases. Germline CDR1 and CDR2: SGDLS and YYNGEE. Trimming took 2 bases from V and 1 from J; bases not matched to a gene: 5. This CDR3 comprises 17 residues.

This sequence joins TRBV2 and TRBJ1-1, with 7 bases matching TRBD1. V gave up 4 bases and J gave up 5 bases; unmatched junction bases: 7. The V gene's germline CDR1 is SNHLY and CDR2 FYNNEI. The CDR3 has 14 amino acids. Here the CDR3 DNA reads TGTGCCAGCAGTGCTGGTACAGGGGATACTGAAGCTTTCTTT. This gives the protein CASSAGTGDTEAFF.

V usage is TRBV5-1 and J usage is TRBJ2-7; D gene unclear. CDR1 is SGHRS, CDR2 YFSETQ, per germline. The CDR3 is made up of 13 amino acids. The V gene lost 0 bases and the J gene lost 6 bases, with 10 bases spanning the gap. CDR3 in amino acids: CASSLDSSLEQYF. The CDR3 DNA sequence: TGCGCCAGCAGCTTGGACAGCAGCCTCGAGCAGTACTTC.

The chain has TRBV18 and TRBJ2-7, with 11 bases that match TRBD2. V gave up 2 bases and J gave up 3 bases; unmatched junction bases: 3. The CDR3 spans 15 residues. CDR1 is KGHSH and CDR2 is LQKENI in the germline V gene. DNA of the CDR3: TGTGCCAGCTCACCAAGGGGGACTAGCGGCTACGAGCAGTACTTC. This sequence encodes CASSPRGTSGYEQYF.

This clone came up a few times. The chain combines TRBV5-1 with TRBJ2-7; TRBD1 agrees at 7 bases. Germline trimming cut 4 bases from V and 4 bases from J; bases unmatched to any gene: 11. Germline CDR1 is SGHRS and CDR2 is YFSETQ. The CDR3 is made up of 15 amino acids. DNA for the CDR3: TGCGCCAGCAGCCTATTGACAGGGAATCGGTACGAGCAGTACTTC. This gives the protein CASSLLTGNRYEQYF.